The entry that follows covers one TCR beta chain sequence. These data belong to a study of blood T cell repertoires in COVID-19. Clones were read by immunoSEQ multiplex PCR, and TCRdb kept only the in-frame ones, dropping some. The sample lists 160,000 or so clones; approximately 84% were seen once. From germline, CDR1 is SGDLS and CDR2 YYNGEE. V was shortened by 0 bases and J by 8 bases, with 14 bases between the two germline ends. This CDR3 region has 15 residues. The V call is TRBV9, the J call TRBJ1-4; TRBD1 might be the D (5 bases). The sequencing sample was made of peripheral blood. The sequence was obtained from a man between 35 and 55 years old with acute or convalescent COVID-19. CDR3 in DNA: TGTGCCAGCAGCGTAGACGTCAGGGAAGAAGAAAAACTGTTTTTT. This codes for CASSVDVREEEKLFF.